Presented here are 27 T cell receptor beta chains from one specimen sequenced in a study of CD8 T cells in ankylosing spondylitis. TCRdb analysed the 5' RACE reads with MiXCR anew, one entry per CDR3 protein. Among 130,000 or so distinct CDR3 sequences listed, about 6.5% were seen once. Sequenced sample: blood, either unsorted or a sorted T cell fraction (not recorded which). All receptors derive from a male donor with ankylosing spondylitis or in good health (not recorded which).

This clonotype was detected ten times or more. V usage is TRBV20-1 and J usage is TRBJ2-2; D remains unclear. Germline V gives CDR1 DFQATT, CDR2 SNEGSKA (reference sequence). CDR3 length: 14 amino acids. Between the trimmed V and J ends, which lost 5 bases and 7 bases, there was a span of 17 bases. CDR3: CSASPPVAGGELFF. CDR3 nucleotide sequence: TGCAGTGCTTCCCCCCCGGTGGCAGGCGGGGAGCTGTTTTTT.

J is TRBJ1-1 and V is TRBV6-1; no clear D gene. The germline V gene has CDR1 MNHNS and CDR2 SASEGT. The ends were cut back, 6 bases at V and 2 bases at J, with 10 bases in the middle. The CDR3 contains 13 residues. CDR3 nucleotides: TGTGCCAGCAGGAGGGTACAAAACACTGAAGCTTTCTTT. Translating it yields CASRRVQNTEAFF.

Ten or more counts support this clonotype. The chain carries TRBV5-1 and TRBJ2-2; 8 bases are a match to TRBD1. Germline assignment: CDR1 SGHRS and CDR2 YFSETQ. After removal of 5 bases from V and 3 bases from J, the junction contained 0 bases not matched to a gene. This CDR3 is built from 13 residues. As DNA, the CDR3 is TGCGCCAGCAGACAGGGGGACACCGGGGAGCTGTTTTTT. Translated: CASRQGDTGELFF.

In this sample, this clonotype turned up many times. The chain recombines TRBV7-2 with TRBJ1-2; TRBD1 matches at 9 bases. Germline-derived CDR1 and CDR2 are SGHTA and FQGNSA. V gave up 0 bases and J gave up 6 bases; unmatched junction bases: 2. The CDR3 sequence is 14 residues long. CDR3 nucleotides: TGTGCCAGCAGCTTAGCGAGGACAGGGGATGGCTACACCTTC. Translated: CASSLARTGDGYTF.

This chain links TRBV28 with TRBJ2-7; 8 nucleotides line up with TRBD1. The V and J ends lost 7 bases and 3 bases, in that order; junction bases with no gene match: 5. The CDR3 is 13 amino acids. The germline CDR1 and CDR2 sequences are MDHEN and SYDVKM. The CDR3 spells CASIGQGYYEQYF. In DNA, the CDR3 is TGTGCCAGCATCGGACAGGGCTACTACGAGCAGTACTTC.

This clonotype showed up many times. The chain carries TRBV20-1 and TRBJ2-1; D is unclear. The CDR3 is 11 residues long. V dropped 3 bases and J dropped 8 bases, with 8 bases sitting between them. Per the germline V gene, CDR1 is DFQATT and CDR2 is SNEGSKA (reference sequence). The CDR3 sequence: CSASKVYEQFF. CDR3 bases: TGCAGTGCTAGTAAGGTCTATGAGCAGTTCTTC.

This clonotype has at least ten counts. Here the CDR3 reads CASSLGQTYNEQFF. For the CDR3, the DNA is TGCGCCAGCAGCTTGGGACAGACCTACAATGAGCAGTTCTTC. The chain links TRBV5-1 to TRBJ2-1; tentatively, D is TRBD1 (5 bases). The CDR3 sequence is 14 residues long. V was pared by 0 bases and J by 2 bases, with 6 bases between. Germline assignment: CDR1 SGHRS and CDR2 YFSETQ.

The V call is TRBV20-1, the J call TRBJ2-7, with a tentative D call TRBD1 (5 bases). V lost 5 bases to trimming and J lost 5 bases, with 25 bases between them. CDR1 DFQATT and CDR2 SNEGSKA come from the germline V gene (reference sequence). This CDR3 comprises 16 residues. CDR3 DNA: TGCAGTGCTCGTAGCATACAGGTTGATGGACCCGACGAGCAGTACTTC. Its protein product is CSARSIQVDGPDEQYF.

This clonotype was found many times. V and J are TRBV27 and TRBJ1-6; the D gene is possibly TRBD1 (5 bases). CDR1 is MNHEY, CDR2 SMNVEV, per germline (reference sequence). Trimming stripped 3 bases from V and 8 bases from J, with 11 bases between. The CDR3 is 14 residues long. The CDR3 reads CASSFQGSYSPLHF. The CDR3 region has the DNA TGTGCCAGCAGTTTCCAGGGCAGTTATTCACCCCTCCACTTT.

This clonotype was observed at least ten times. The chain couples TRBV20-1 to TRBJ1-1; the match to TRBD1 covers 11 bases. This CDR3 spans 13 amino acids. CDR1 is DFQATT, CDR2 SNEGSKA, per germline (reference sequence). J lost 4 bases, V lost 5 bases, and 3 bases had no gene match. The CDR3 reads CSAHGTGGTEAFF. In DNA, the CDR3 is TGCAGTGCTCACGGGACAGGGGGCACTGAAGCTTTCTTT.

This clonotype has a count of ten or more. The CDR3: CASSEIGVTSYEQYF. CDR3 in DNA: TGTGCCAGCAGTGAAATCGGAGTGACTTCCTACGAGCAGTACTTC. The chain combines TRBV6-1 with TRBJ2-7; D not certain. CDR1 and CDR2 (germline): MNHNS, SASEGT. The V end lost 2 bases, the J end lost 1 base, and 12 bases lay between the germline ends. This CDR3 is 15 amino acids long.

This clonotype came up many times. The chain recombines TRBV6-1 with TRBJ1-3, with D hard to call. This CDR3 contains 14 residues. Trimming removed 2 bases at V and 1 base at J, with 6 bases between. Germline values: CDR1 MNHNS, CDR2 SASEGT. The chain's CDR3 is CASSEILSGNTIYF. The CDR3 nucleotides are TGTGCCAGCAGTGAAATCTTATCTGGAAACACCATATATTTT.

This clonotype was counted ten times or more. This chain connects TRBV5-1 to TRBJ2-3, with a possible D match to TRBD2 (6 bases). This CDR3 has 14 amino acids. V gave up 0 bases and J gave up 4 bases, with 9 bases separating them. Germline V gene data show CDR1 as SGHRS and CDR2 as YFSETQ. The DNA of the CDR3 is TGCGCCAGCAGCTTGGCCGGGGGATCAGATACGCAGTATTTT. Amino acid sequence: CASSLAGGSDTQYF.

This clonotype was counted at least ten times. The chain is built from TRBV12-1 and TRBJ2-1; the table assigns TRBD1, which was not confirmed against the DNA. TRBV12-1 is a documented pseudogene. This CDR3 has 14 residues. CDR3 protein: CASSPGPGGNEQFF. The CDR3 nucleotides are TGTGCCAGCAGCCCAGGACCAGGGGGCAATGAGCAGTTCTTC.

This clonotype has ten or more counts. The V gene is TRBV5-1, the J gene TRBJ1-4; weak D call: TRBD1 (5 bases). V was clipped by 1 base and J by 6 bases, with 10 bases between them. The CDR3 totals 14 residues. Per germline, CDR1 SGHRS and CDR2 YFSETQ. The CDR3 sequence: CASSLFGGDEKLFF. The CDR3 coding sequence is TGCGCCAGCAGCTTGTTCGGAGGGGATGAAAAACTGTTTTTT.

This clonotype appeared many times. The chain links TRBV9 to TRBJ2-7, with 7 bases identical to TRBD1. The germline V gene encodes CDR1 SGDLS and CDR2 YYNGEE. Losses at the gene ends were 0 bases for V and 3 bases for J; bases not matched to a gene: 3. The CDR3 is 14 amino acids. CDR3 amino acids: CASSVGTGNYEQYF. Written as DNA, the CDR3 is TGTGCCAGCAGCGTAGGGACAGGAAACTACGAGCAGTACTTC.

The table lists this clonotype with many counts. This chain links TRBV7-2 with TRBJ2-7; 9 bases align to TRBD2. This CDR3 is 17 amino acids long. Trimming removed 5 bases from V and 1 base from J; junction bases left unmatched: 12. CDR1 is SGHTA, CDR2 FQGNSA, per germline. The CDR3 bases are TGTGCCAGCAGCCCTCGGGAGTCTAGCGGGACATCCTACGAGCAGTACTTC. Protein: CASSPRESSGTSYEQYF.

This clonotype was recorded at least ten times. This chain connects TRBV7-2 to TRBJ2-7; 9 positions agree with TRBD2. Germline V gene data show CDR1 as SGHTA and CDR2 as FQGNSA. V lost 3 bases to trimming and J lost 5 bases; unmatched junction nucleotides: 8. CDR3 size: 15 residues. CDR3 protein: CASSFTPSGGNEQYF. DNA for the CDR3: TGTGCCAGCAGCTTCACTCCCAGCGGGGGGAACGAGCAGTACTTC.

In this sample, this clonotype turned up many times. The CDR3 bases are TGCAGTGCTAGAGTGTCGATAGAGTTTGCTGGCTACACCTTC. It codes for CSARVSIEFAGYTF. J is TRBJ1-2 and V is TRBV20-1; D remains unclear. This CDR3 contains 14 residues. The germline V gene has CDR1 DFQATT and CDR2 SNEGSKA (reference sequence). V was clipped by 1 base and J by 7 bases, with 16 bases between them.

In this sample, this clonotype turned up many times. J is TRBJ2-7 and V is TRBV20-1; D unresolved. The CDR3 is 13 amino acids. Germline V CDR1 and CDR2: DFQATT, SNEGSKA (reference sequence). Trimming pared 0 bases from V and 2 bases from J, leaving 8 bases between. CDR3 sequence reads: CSARDPITYEQYF. In DNA form, the CDR3 reads TGCAGTGCTAGAGACCCTATAACCTACGAGCAGTACTTC.

Comment on this clonotype: A much larger clonotype is one base distant, so this may be a read error. The V call is TRBV20-1, the J call TRBJ2-1; D gene unclear. The CDR3 loop spans 13 amino acids. CDR1 is DFQATT and CDR2 is SNEGSKA in the germline V gene (reference sequence). V gave up 2 bases and J gave up 10 bases, with 15 bases separating them. The CDR3 loop is CSARSWQTGEQFF. In DNA form, the CDR3 reads TGCAGTGCTAGATCCTGGCAGACGGGCGAGCAGTTCTTC.

This clonotype was counted many times. The chain has TRBV30 and TRBJ2-1, with 7 bases aligning to TRBD2. The length of the CDR3 is 17 residues. V lost 3 bases to trimming and J lost 3 bases; unmatched junction nucleotides: 14. CDR1 is GTSNPN, CDR2 SVGIG, per germline (reference sequence). CDR3 bases: TGTGCCTGGAGCGATCCCGCCCAGCGGGAACTCTACAATGAGCAGTTCTTC. It yields the protein CAWSDPAQRELYNEQFF.

This clonotype was seen many times. The chain joins TRBV29-1 to TRBJ2-7; D is possibly TRBD1 or TRBD2 (5 bases each). The germline V gene encodes CDR1 SQVTM and CDR2 ANQGSEA. The CDR3 covers 15 residues. Between the trimmed V and J ends, which lost 0 bases and 2 bases, there was a span of 14 bases. The CDR3 DNA reads as TGCAGCGTTGAAGATCTTCAGGGTAGCGCCTACGAGCAGTACTTC. This translates into CSVEDLQGSAYEQYF.

The rearrangement uses TRBV7-9 and TRBJ1-4; the D gene is possibly TRBD1 (5 bases). Trimming shortened V by 2 bases and J by 5 bases, and 15 bases separated the two germline ends. CDR1 is SEHNR, CDR2 FQNEAQ, per germline (reference sequence). CDR3 size: 16 residues. CDR3 coding DNA: TGTGCCAGCAGCTTATTCGTCCGGGGGAGAAATGAAAAACTGTTTTTT. It encodes CASSLFVRGRNEKLFF.

This chain joins TRBV19 and TRBJ2-1; TRBD2 aligns across 11 bases. The CDR3 totals 15 residues. Germline V gene sequence: CDR1 LNHDA, CDR2 SQIVND (reference sequence). The junction had 6 bases not matched to a gene; V was cut back by 3 bases and J by 8 bases. Here the CDR3 DNA reads TGTGCCAGTAGTATGGGGACTAGCGGCATTGATGAGCAGTTCTTC. Its translation: CASSMGTSGIDEQFF.

This clonotype appeared many times. This chain links TRBV12-3 or TRBV12-4 with TRBJ1-2; D ambiguous. The CDR3 consists of 13 residues. Trimming shortened V by 2 bases and J by 4 bases, and 8 bases separated the two germline ends. CDR3 residues: CASSLQAGYGYTF. The DNA of the CDR3 is TGTGCCAGCAGTTTACAAGCGGGCTATGGCTACACCTTC.

This clonotype was found a few times. CDR3 DNA: TGTGCCAGCAGCTTTCCGGGGGGGCGTCGGACCGGGGAGCTGTTTTTT. Residues: CASSFPGGRRTGELFF. V gene TRBV7-2 combines with J gene TRBJ2-2; TRBD2 agrees at 8 bases. This CDR3 is built from 16 residues. Unmatched junction bases numbered 8, after V lost 3 bases and J lost 5 bases. Per germline, CDR1 SGHTA and CDR2 FQGNSA.